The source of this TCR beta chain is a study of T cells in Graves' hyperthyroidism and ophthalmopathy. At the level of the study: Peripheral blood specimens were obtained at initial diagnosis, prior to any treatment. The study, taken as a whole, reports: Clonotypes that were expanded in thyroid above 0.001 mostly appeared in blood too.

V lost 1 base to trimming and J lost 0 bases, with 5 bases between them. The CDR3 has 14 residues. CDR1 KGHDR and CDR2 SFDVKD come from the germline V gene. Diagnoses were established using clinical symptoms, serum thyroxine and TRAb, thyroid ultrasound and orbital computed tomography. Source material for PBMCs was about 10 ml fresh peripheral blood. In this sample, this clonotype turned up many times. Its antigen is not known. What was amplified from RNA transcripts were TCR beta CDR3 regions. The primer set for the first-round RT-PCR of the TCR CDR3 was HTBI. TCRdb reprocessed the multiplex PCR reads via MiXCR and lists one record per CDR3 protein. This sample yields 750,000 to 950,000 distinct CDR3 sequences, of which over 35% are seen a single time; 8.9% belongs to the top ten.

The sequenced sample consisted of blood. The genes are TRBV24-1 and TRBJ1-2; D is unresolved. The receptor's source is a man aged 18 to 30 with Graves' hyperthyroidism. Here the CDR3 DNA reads TGTGCCACCAGTGATTTCTCTGCTAACTATGGCTACACCTTC. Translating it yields CATSDFSANYGYTF.